This T cell receptor (beta chain) was captured in a study of beta chain features in type 1 diabetes. The CDR3 covers 14 residues. Looked up from germline, CDR1 is SGHAT and CDR2 is FQDESV (reference sequence). J lost 3 bases, V lost 5 bases, and 7 bases had no gene match. Expressed TCRB transcripts were sequenced, since all the RNA that had been isolated was reverse transcribed. Libraries were prepared by immunoSEQ multiplex PCR; TCRdb keeps only in-frame clonotypes and omits some of them. The sample includes approximately 250,000 clones, about 23% of them seen just once. Study-wide points: TCRB CDR3 length was moderately but significantly reduced in all four CD4+ subsets of Type 1 diabetes patients.

A word on this clone: Its antigen remains unknown.

The clonotype was recovered from a woman between 25 and 40 years old with type 1 diabetes. The sequencing input was naive CD4+ T cells from blood. V and J are TRBV11-1 and TRBJ2-7; 7 nucleotides agree with TRBD1. As DNA, the CDR3 is TGTGCCAGCAGCAATCCGACAGGGAGCTACGAGCAGTACTTC. Translating gives CASSNPTGSYEQYF.